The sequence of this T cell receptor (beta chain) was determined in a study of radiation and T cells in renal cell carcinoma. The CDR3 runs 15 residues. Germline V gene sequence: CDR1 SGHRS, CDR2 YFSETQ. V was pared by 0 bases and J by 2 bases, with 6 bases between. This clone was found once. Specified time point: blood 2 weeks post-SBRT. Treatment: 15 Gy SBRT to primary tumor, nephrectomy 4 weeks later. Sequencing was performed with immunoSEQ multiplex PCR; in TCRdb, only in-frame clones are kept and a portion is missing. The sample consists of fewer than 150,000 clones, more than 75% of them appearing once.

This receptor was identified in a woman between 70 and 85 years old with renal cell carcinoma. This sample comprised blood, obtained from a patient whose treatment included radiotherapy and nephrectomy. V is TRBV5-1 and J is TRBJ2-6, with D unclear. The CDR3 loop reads CASSLDPTGANVLTF. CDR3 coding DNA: TGCGCCAGCAGCTTGGACCCTACTGGGGCCAACGTCCTGACTTTC.